This entry lists 5 T cell receptor beta chains sequenced from one sample in a study of Graves' ophthalmopathy and Graves' hyperthyroidism. CDR3 regions of TCR beta were amplified from RNA transcripts. Second-round multiplex PCR came after a first-round RT-PCR that employed HTBI primers. TCRdb re-analysed the multiplex PCR reads in MiXCR, keeping a single row per CDR3 protein. Seen here are about 390,000 distinct CDR3 sequences, 15% to 17% observed once, and the top ten hold 5.5% to 7%. Sequencing was performed on peripheral blood. The receptor source for this set is a woman between 18 and 30 years old with stable Graves' hyperthyroidism.

The chain uses TRBV12-3 or TRBV12-4 and TRBJ1-5; TRBD1 matches at 12 bases. There are 16 residues in the CDR3. J was trimmed by 7 bases and V by 5 bases; bases with no gene match: 9. This chain's CDR3 is CASSTLGQGARQPQHF. CDR3 nucleotide sequence: TGTGCCAGCAGTACCTTGGGACAGGGGGCACGACAGCCCCAGCATTTT.

The table lists this clonotype with many counts. The J gene is TRBJ2-2, the V gene TRBV6-1; 7 bases map to TRBD1. The ends lost 0 bases at V and 4 bases at J; junction bases unmatched: 5. CDR1 is MNHNS, CDR2 SASEGT, per germline. The CDR3 runs 16 residues. The CDR3 region is CASSEALSGGTGELFF. The CDR3, as DNA: TGTGCCAGCAGTGAAGCGCTGTCAGGGGGCACCGGGGAGCTGTTTTTT.

This clonotype was picked up many times. The J gene is TRBJ1-1, the V gene TRBV27; tentative D call: TRBD1 (5 bases). Germline V gene lookup returns CDR1 MNHEY and CDR2 SMNVEV (reference sequence). V shed 6 bases and J shed 4 bases, with 18 bases lying between them. The CDR3 contains 15 residues. The CDR3 sequence is CASRQRGGWSTEAFF. Written as DNA, the CDR3 is TGTGCCAGCAGACAACGGGGGGGGTGGAGCACTGAAGCTTTCTTT.

This clonotype showed up many times. The rearrangement links TRBV29-1 to TRBJ1-2; D is undetermined. Germline loops: CDR1 SQVTM, CDR2 ANQGSEA. Trimming cost V 7 bases and J 4 bases, with 13 bases left between them. The length of the CDR3 is 12 residues. The CDR3 DNA is TGCAGCGACTCTGTAGGCCCCTATGGCTACACCTTC. It encodes CSDSVGPYGYTF.

The chain links TRBV28 to TRBJ1-1; 7 bases agree with TRBD1. This CDR3 region has 17 residues. J gave up 1 base and V 7 bases, and 15 bases lay outside the gene matches. Germline-derived CDR1 and CDR2 are MDHEN and SYDVKM. The CDR3 here is CASISSLGTAQNTEAFF. The CDR3 DNA sequence: TGTGCCAGCATATCCAGCCTGGGGACAGCCCAGAACACTGAAGCTTTCTTT.